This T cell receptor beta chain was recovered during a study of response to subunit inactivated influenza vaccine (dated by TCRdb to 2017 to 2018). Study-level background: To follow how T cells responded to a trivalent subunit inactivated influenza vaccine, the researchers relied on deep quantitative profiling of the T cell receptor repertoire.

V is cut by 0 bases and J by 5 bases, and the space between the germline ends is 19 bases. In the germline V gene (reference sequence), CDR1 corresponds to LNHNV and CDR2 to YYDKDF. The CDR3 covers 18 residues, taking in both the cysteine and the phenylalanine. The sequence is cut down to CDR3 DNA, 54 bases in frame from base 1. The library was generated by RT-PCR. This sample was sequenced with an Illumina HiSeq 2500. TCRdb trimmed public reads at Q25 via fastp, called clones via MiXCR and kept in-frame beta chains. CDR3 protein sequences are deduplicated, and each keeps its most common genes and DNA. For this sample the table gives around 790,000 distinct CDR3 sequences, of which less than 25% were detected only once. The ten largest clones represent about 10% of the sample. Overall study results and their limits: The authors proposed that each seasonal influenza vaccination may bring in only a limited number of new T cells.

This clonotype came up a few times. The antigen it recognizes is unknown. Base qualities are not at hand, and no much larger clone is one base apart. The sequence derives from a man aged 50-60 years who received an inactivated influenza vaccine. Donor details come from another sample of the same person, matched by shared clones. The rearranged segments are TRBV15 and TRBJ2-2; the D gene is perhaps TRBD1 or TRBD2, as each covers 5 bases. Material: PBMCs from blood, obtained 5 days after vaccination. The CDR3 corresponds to CATSRERTLETRTGELFF. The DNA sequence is TGTGCCACCAGCAGAGAAAGGACACTAGAGACGCGTACCGGGGAGCTGTTTTTT. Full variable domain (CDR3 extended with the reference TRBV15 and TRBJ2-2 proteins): DAMVIQNPRYQVTQFGKPVTLSCSQTLNHNVMYWYQQKSSQAPKLLFHYYDKDFNNEADTPDNFQSRRPNTSFCFLDIRSPGLGDTAMYLCATSRERTLETRTGELFFGEGSRLTVL.